This TCR beta chain was recovered during a study of control samples from healthy donors and cancer patients. Losses at the gene ends were 0 bases for V and 5 bases for J; bases not matched to a gene: 5. The CDR3 is made up of 15 amino acids. The germline V gene encodes CDR1 SQVTM and CDR2 ANQGSEA. Sequenced by immunoSEQ multiplex PCR; TCRdb stores in-frame clones only, minus some. The sample gives tens of thousands of clones, around 90% of which show up once; around 4% is in the top ten. The sequenced material came from blood. The source is a woman aged 50 to 60 in good health. This sequence joins TRBV29-1 and TRBJ1-4; 8 bases map to TRBD1. Here the CDR3 DNA reads TGCAGCGTTGAAGATGGGACAGGCCTGAATGAAAAACTGTTTTTT. Amino acid sequence: CSVEDGTGLNEKLFF.